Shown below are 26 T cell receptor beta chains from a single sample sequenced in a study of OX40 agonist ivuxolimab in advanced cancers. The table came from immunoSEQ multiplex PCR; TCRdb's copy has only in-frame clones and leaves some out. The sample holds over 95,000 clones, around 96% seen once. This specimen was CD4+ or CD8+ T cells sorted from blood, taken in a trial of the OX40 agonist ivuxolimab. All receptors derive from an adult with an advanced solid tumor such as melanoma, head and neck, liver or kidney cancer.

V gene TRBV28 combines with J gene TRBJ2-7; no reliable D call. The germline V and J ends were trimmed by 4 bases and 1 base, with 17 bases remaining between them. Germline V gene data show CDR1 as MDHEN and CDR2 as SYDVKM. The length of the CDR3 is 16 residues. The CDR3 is CASSSSDRGQSYEQYF. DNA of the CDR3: TGTGCCAGCAGTTCCTCGGACCGCGGCCAATCCTACGAGCAGTACTTC.

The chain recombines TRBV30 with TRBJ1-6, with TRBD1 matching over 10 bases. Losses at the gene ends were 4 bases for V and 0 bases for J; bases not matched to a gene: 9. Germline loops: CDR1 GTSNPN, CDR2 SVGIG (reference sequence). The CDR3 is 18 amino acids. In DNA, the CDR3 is TGTGCCTGGACCCGACAGGGGGCCCGGAGCTCCTATAATTCACCCCTCCACTTT. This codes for CAWTRQGARSSYNSPLHF.

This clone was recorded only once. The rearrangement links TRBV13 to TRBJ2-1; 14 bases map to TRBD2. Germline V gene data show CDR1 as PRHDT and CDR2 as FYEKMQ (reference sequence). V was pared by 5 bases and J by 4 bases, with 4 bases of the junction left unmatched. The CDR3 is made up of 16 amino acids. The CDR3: CASSTGTSGSYNEQFF. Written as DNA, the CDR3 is TGTGCCAGCAGCACGGGGACTAGCGGGAGTTACAATGAGCAGTTCTTC.

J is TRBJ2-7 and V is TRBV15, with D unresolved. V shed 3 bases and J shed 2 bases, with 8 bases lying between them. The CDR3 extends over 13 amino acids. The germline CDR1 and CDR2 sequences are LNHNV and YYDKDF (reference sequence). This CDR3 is CATSSGDTYEQYF. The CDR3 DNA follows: TGTGCCACCAGCAGTGGTGACACCTACGAGCAGTACTTC.

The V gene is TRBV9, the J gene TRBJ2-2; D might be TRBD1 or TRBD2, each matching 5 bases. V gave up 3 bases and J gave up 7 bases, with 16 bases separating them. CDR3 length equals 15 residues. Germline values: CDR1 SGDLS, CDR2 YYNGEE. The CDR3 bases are TGTGCCAGCAGCGAAACCCCGGGACCCCTCGGGGAGCTGTTTTTT. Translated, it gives CASSETPGPLGELFF.

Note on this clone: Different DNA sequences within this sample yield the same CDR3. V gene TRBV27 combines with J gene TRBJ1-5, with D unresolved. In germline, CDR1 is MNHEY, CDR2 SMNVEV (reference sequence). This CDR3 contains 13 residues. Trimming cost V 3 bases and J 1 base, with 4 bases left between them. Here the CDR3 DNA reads TGTGCCAGCAGTTTGGGCAGCAATCAGCCCCAGCATTTT. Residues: CASSLGSNQPQHF.

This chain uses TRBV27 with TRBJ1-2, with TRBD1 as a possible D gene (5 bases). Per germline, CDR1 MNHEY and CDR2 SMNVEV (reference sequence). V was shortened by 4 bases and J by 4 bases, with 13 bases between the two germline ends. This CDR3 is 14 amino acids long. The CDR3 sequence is CASSYGDPGYGYTF. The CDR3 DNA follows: TGTGCCAGCAGTTACGGGGACCCCGGCTATGGCTACACCTTC.

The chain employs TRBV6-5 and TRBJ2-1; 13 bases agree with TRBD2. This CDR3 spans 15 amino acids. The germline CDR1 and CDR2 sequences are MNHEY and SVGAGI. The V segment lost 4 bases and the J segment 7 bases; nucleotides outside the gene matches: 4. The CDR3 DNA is TGTGCCAGCAGTTCCGGGACTAGCGGGGTAAATGAGCAGTTCTTC. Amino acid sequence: CASSSGTSGVNEQFF.

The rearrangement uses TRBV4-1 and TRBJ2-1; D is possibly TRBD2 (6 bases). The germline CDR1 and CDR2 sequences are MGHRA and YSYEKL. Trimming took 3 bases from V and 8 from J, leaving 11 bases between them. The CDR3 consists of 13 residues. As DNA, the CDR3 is TGCGCCAGCAGCCAGCCCGGGACTGATGAGCAGTTCTTC. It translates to CASSQPGTDEQFF.

The CDR3 loop is CASSSVTGFTEAFF. The CDR3 bases are TGTGCCAGCAGCTCGGTTACAGGGTTTACTGAAGCTTTCTTT. The genes are TRBV7-9 and TRBJ1-1; a possible D gene is TRBD1 (6 bases). CDR1 is SEHNR and CDR2 is FQNEAQ in the germline V gene (reference sequence). This CDR3 spans 14 amino acids. The V end lost 4 bases, the J end lost 5 bases, and 14 bases lay between the germline ends. Full variable domain (rest looked up from reference TRBV7-9 and TRBJ1-1): DTGVSQNPRHKITKRGQNVTFRCDPISEHNRLYWYRQTLGQGPEFLTYFQNEAQLEKSRLLSDRFSAERPKGSFSTLEIQRTEQGDSAMYLCASSSVTGFTEAFFGQGTRLTVV.

CDR3 DNA: TGTGCCAGCAGCCCAAGGGAGAGCGGGTCCTCCTACGAGCAGTACTTC. The encoded protein is CASSPRESGSSYEQYF. The rearrangement uses TRBV7-9 and TRBJ2-7; perhaps TRBD2 as D (6 bases). This CDR3 is 16 amino acids long. V was trimmed by 5 bases and J by 0 bases, leaving 17 bases between them. The germline gives CDR1 SEHNR, CDR2 FQNEAQ (reference sequence). The complete variable domain, with remaining parts taken from reference TRBV7-9 and TRBJ2-7, reads DTGVSQNPRHKITKRGQNVTFRCDPISEHNRLYWYRQTLGQGPEFLTYFQNEAQLEKSRLLSDRFSAERPKGSFSTLEIQRTEQGDSAMYLCASSPRESGSSYEQYFGPGTRLTVT.

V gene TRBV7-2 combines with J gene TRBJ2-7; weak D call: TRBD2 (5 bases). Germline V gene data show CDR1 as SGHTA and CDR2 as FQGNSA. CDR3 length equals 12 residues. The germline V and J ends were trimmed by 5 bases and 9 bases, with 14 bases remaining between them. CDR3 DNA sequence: TGTGCCAGCAGCCCACCGGACTGGTGGCAGTACTTC. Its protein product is CASSPPDWWQYF.

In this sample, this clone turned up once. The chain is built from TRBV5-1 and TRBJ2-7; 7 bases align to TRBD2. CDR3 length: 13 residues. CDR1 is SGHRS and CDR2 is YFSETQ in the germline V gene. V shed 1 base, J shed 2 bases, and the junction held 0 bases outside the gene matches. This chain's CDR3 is CASSLRGAYEQYF. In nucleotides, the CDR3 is TGCGCCAGCAGCTTGCGGGGGGCCTACGAGCAGTACTTC.

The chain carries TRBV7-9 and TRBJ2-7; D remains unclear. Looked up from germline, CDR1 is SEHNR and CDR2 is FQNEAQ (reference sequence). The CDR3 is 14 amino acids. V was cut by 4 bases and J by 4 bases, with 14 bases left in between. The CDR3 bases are TGTGCCAGCAGCTCCTCTCTACAGAGTTACGAGCAGTACTTC. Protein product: CASSSSLQSYEQYF.

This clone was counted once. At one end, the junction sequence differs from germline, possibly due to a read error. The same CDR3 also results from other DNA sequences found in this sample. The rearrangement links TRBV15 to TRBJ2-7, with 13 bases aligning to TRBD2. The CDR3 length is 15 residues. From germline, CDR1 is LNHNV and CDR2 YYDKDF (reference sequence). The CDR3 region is CATSRDLLAGGEQYF. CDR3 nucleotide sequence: TGCGCCACCAGCAGAGATCTACTAGCGGGGGGGGAGCAGTACTTC. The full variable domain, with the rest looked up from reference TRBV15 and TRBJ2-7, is DAMVIQNPRYQVTQFGKPVTLSCSQTLNHNVMYWYQQKSSQAPKLLFHYYDKDFNNEADTPDNFQSRRPNTSFCFLDIRSPGLGDTAMYLCATSRDLLAGGEQYFGPGTRLTVT.

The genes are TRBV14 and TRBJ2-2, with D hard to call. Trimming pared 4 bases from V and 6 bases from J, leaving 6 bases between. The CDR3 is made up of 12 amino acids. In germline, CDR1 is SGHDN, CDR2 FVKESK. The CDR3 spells CASSPGPGELFF. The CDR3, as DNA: TGTGCCAGCAGCCCCGGGCCCGGGGAGCTGTTTTTT. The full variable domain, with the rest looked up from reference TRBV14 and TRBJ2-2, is EAGVTQFPSHSVIEKGQTVTLRCDPISGHDNLYWYRRVMGKEIKFLLHFVKESKQDESGMPNNRFLAERTGGTYSTLKVQPAELEDSGVYFCASSPGPGELFFGEGSRLTVL.

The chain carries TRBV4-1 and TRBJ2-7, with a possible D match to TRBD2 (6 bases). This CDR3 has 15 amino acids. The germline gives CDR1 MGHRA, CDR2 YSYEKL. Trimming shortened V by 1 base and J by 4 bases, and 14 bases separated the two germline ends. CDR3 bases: TGCGCCAGCAGCCAAGGGCCGGGGGTCGTATACGAGCAGTACTTC. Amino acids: CASSQGPGVVYEQYF.

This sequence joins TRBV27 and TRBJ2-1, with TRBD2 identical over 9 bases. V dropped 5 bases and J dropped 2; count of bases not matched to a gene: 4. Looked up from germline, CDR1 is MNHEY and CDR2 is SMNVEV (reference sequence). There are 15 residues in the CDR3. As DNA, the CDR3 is TGTGCCAGCAGTGTCAGCGGGGGGCCCTACAATGAGCAGTTCTTC. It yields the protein CASSVSGGPYNEQFF.

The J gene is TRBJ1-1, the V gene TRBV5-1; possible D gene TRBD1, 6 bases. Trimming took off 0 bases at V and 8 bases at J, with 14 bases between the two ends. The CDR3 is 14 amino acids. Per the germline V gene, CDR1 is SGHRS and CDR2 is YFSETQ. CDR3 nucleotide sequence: TGCGCCAGCAGCTTGGCAGGGGCCGCGGACGAAGCTTTCTTT. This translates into CASSLAGAADEAFF.

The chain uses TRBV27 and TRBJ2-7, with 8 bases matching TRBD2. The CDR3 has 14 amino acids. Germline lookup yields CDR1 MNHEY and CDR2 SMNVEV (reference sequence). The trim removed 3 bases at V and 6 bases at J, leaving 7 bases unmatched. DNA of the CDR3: TGTGCCAGCAGTTTGGCGGGAGGAATGGGCGAGCAGTACTTC. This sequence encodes CASSLAGGMGEQYF.

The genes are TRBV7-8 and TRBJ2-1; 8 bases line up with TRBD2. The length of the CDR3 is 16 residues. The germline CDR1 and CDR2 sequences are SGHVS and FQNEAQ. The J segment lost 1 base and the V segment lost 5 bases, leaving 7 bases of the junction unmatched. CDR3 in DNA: TGTGCCAGCAGCCCCGGGGGGGGCCTATCCTACAATGAGCAGTTCTTC. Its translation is CASSPGGGLSYNEQFF.

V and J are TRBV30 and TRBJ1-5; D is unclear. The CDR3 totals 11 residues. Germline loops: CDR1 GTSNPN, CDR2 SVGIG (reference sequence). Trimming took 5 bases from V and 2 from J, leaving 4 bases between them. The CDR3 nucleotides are TGTGCCTGGCGTGGCAATCAGCCCCAGCATTTT. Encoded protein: CAWRGNQPQHF. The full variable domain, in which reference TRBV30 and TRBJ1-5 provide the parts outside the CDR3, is SQTIHQWPATLVQPVGSPLSLECTVEGTSNPNLYWYRQAAGRGLQLLFYSVGIGQISSEVPQNLSASRPQDRQFILSSKKLLLSDSGFYLCAWRGNQPQHFGDGTRLSIL.

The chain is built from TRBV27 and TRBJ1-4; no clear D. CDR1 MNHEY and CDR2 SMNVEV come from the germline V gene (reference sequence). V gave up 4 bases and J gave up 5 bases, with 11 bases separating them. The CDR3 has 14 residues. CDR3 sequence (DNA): TGTGCCAGCAGTTCCGTTACATTCAATGAAAAACTGTTTTTT. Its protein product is CASSSVTFNEKLFF.

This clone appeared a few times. CDR3 protein: CASSYSGQTSYEQYF. The CDR3 DNA is TGTGCCAGCAGTTACTCGGGACAGACATCCTACGAGCAGTACTTC. The chain combines TRBV6-5 with TRBJ2-7, with TRBD1 matching over 7 bases. The CDR3 extends over 15 amino acids. Germline lookup yields CDR1 MNHEY and CDR2 SVGAGI. The ends lost 0 bases at V and 1 base at J; junction bases unmatched: 3.

CDR3 sequence (DNA): TGTGCCAGCAGCTCGACGACCTACGAGCAGTACTTC. Translated, it gives CASSSTTYEQYF. V usage is TRBV7-2 and J usage is TRBJ2-7, with D unclear. This CDR3 region has 12 residues. Germline V gives CDR1 SGHTA, CDR2 FQGNSA. V was shortened by 4 bases and J by 2 bases, with 6 bases between the two germline ends.

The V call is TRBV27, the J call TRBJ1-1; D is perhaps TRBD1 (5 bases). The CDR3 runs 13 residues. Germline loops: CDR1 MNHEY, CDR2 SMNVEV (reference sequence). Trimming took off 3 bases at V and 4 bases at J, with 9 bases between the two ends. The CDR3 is CASSLAGFTEAFF. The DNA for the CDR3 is TGTGCCAGCAGTTTGGCAGGGTTCACTGAAGCTTTCTTT.